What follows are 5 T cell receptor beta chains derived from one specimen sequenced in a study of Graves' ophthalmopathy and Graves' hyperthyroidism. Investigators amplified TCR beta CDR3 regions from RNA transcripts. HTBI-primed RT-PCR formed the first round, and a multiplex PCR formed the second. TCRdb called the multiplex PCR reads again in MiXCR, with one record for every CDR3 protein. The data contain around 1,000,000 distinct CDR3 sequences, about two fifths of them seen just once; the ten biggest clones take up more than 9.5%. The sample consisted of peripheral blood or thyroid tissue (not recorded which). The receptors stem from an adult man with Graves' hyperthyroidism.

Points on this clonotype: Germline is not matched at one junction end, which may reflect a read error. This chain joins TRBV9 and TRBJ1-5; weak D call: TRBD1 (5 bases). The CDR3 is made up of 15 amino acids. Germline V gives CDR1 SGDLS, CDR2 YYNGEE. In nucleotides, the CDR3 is TGCGCCAGCAGCTTGGGAATGGGGGGAGGTCAGCCCCAGCATTTT. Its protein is CASSLGMGGGQPQHF. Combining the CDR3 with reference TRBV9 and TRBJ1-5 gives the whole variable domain DSGVTQTPKHLITATGQRVTLRCSPRSGDLSVYWYQQSLDQGLQFLIQYYNGEERAKGNILERFSAQQFPDLHSELNLSSLELGDSALYFCASSLGMGGGQPQHFGDGTRLSIL.

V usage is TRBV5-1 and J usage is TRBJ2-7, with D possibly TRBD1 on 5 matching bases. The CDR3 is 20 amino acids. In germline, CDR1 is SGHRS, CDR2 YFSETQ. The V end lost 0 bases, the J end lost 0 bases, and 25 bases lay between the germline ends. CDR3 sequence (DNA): TGCGCCAGCAGCTTGGGCAGCCCAACCCGGAACAGGCCTAGCTCCTACGAGCAGTACTTC. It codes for CASSLGSPTRNRPSSYEQYF.

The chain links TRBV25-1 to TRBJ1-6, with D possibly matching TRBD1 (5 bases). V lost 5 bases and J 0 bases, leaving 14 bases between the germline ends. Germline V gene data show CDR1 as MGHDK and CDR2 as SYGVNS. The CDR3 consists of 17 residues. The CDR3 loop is CASSPQQDSSYNSPLHF. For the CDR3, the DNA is TGTGCCAGCAGTCCCCAACAGGATAGCTCCTATAATTCACCCCTCCACTTT.

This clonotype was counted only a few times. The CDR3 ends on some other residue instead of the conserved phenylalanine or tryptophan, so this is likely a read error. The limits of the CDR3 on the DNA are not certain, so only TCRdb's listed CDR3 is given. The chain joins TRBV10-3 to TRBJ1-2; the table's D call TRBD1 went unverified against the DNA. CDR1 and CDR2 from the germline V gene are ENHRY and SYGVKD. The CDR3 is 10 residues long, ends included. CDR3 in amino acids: CAISDEDSSY.

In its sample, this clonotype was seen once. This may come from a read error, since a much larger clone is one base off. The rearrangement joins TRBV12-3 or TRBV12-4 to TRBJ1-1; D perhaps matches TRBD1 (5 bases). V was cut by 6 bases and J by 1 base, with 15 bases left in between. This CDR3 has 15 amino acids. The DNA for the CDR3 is TGTGCCAGCAGGACTGGGGCGGCGAAGAACACTGAAGCTTTCTTT. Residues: CASRTGAAKNTEAFF.